This entry lists 5 T cell receptor beta chains sequenced from one sample in a study of response to subunit inactivated influenza vaccine. In TCRdb, the RT-PCR reads were re-called with MiXCR into one record per CDR3 protein. The sample lists 500,000 to 650,000 distinct CDR3 sequences, 7.6% occurring once. This material consisted of PBMCs from blood, taken less than 25 months after vaccination. These TCRs come from a man aged 50 to 69 who received an inactivated influenza vaccine.

The chain is built from TRBV14 and TRBJ2-5; D not certain. The germline gives CDR1 SGHDN, CDR2 FVKESK. V lost 7 bases to trimming and J lost 4 bases, with 16 bases between them. The CDR3 loop spans 14 amino acids. CDR3 DNA: TGTGCCAGCAACCAGACTCCCAAAGGAGAGACCCAGTACTTC. The encoded protein is CASNQTPKGETQYF.

The V and J genes are TRBV18 and TRBJ1-2; D may be TRBD1 (6 bases). Germline assignment: CDR1 KGHSH and CDR2 LQKENI. With 5 bases removed from V and 0 bases from J, the gap between germline ends came to 10 bases. CDR3 size: 14 residues. In nucleotides, the CDR3 is TGTGCCAGCTCAAGGGACAATGCTAACTATGGCTACACCTTC. It translates to CASSRDNANYGYTF.

This chain uses TRBV6-1 with TRBJ2-3; 9 bases are shared with TRBD2. The CDR3 has 17 residues. The germline V gene encodes CDR1 MNHNS and CDR2 SASEGT. With 8 bases clipped from V and 2 bases from J, the junction kept 14 bases outside the gene matches. Here the CDR3 reads CASGEEGRGGSTDTQYF. The CDR3 coding sequence is TGTGCCAGCGGAGAAGAGGGGCGGGGGGGATCCACAGATACGCAGTATTTT.

Ten or more counts support this clonotype. At one of its ends the junction is not consistent with the germline gene, which may arise from a read error. The chain carries TRBV12-3 or TRBV12-4 and TRBJ2-2; 11 bases map to TRBD2. The CDR3 length is 15 residues. As DNA, the CDR3 is TGTGCCAGCAGTCTAGCGGGGGGGAACACCGGGGAGCTGTTTTTT. Residues: CASSLAGGNTGELFF.

This clonotype appeared a few times. The chain employs TRBV20-1 and TRBJ2-7; no clear D gene. Germline V gives CDR1 DFQATT, CDR2 SNEGSKA (reference sequence). This CDR3 spans 11 amino acids. The ends were cut back, 3 bases at V and 7 bases at J, with 10 bases in the middle. The CDR3 sequence is CSASDGGEQYF. The DNA for the CDR3 is TGCAGTGCTAGTGACGGCGGAGAGCAGTACTTC.